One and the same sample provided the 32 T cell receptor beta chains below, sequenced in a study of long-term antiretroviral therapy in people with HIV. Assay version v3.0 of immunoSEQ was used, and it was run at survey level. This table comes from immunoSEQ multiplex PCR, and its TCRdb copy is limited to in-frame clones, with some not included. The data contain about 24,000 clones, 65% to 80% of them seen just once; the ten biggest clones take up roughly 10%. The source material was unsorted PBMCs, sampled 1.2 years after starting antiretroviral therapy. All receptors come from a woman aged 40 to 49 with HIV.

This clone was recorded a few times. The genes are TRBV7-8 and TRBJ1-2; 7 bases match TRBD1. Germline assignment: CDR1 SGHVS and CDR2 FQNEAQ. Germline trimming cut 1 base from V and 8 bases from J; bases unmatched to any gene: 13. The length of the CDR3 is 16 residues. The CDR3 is CASSLGPDRVKRGYTF. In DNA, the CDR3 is TGTGCCAGCAGCTTAGGTCCCGACAGGGTCAAGAGGGGCTACACCTTC.

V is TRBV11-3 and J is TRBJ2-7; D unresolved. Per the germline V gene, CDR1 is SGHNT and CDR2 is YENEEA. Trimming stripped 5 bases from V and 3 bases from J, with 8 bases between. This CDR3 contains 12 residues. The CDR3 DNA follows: TGTGCCAGCAGCCAAGGCGGCTACGAGCAGTACTTC. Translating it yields CASSQGGYEQYF.

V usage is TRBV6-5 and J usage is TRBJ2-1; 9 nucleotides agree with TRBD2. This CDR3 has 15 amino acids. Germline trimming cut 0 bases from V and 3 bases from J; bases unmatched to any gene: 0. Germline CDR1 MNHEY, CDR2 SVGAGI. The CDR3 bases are TGTGCCAGCAGTTACTCGCGGGGGGGCTACAATGAGCAGTTCTTC. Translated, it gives CASSYSRGGYNEQFF.

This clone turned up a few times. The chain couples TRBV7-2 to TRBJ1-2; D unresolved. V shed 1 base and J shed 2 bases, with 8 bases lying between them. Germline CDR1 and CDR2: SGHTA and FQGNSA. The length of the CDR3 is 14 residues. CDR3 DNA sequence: TGTGCCAGCAGCTTAGGAGCAGGAAACTATGGCTACACCTTC. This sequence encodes CASSLGAGNYGYTF.

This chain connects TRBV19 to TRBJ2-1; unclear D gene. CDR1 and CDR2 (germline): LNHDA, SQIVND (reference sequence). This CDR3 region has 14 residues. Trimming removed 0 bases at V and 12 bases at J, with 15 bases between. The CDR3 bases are TGTGCCAGTAGTATAGACGGGCCATCGAAGGTGCAGTTCTTC. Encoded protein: CASSIDGPSKVQFF.

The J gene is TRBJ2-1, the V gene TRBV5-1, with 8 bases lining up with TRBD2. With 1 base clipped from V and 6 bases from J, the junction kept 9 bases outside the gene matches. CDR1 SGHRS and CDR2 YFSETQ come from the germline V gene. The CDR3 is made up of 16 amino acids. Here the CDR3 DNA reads TGCGCCAGCAGCTTGAATTACGGGGGGGTTTTCAATGAGCAGTTCTTC. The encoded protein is CASSLNYGGVFNEQFF.

CDR3 bases: TGTGCCAGCAGCGACGTCCCCTACGAGCAGTACTTC. Translation: CASSDVPYEQYF. The chain combines TRBV27 with TRBJ2-7; D gene unclear. Trimming took off 6 bases at V and 2 bases at J, with 8 bases between the two ends. This CDR3 is built from 12 residues. The germline V gene encodes CDR1 MNHEY and CDR2 SMNVEV (reference sequence).

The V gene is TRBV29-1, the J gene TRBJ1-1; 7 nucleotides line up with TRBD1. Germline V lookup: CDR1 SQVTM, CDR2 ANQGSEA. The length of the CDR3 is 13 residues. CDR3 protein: CNRPGQRNTEAFF. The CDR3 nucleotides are TGCAACCGCCCGGGACAGAGAAACACTGAAGCTTTCTTT.

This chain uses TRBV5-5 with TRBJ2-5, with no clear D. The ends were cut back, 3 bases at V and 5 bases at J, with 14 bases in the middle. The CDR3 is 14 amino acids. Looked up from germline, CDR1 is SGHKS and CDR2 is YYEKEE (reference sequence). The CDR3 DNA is TGTGCCAGCAGCTACTACAGCAATACGGAGACCCAGTACTTC. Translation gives CASSYYSNTETQYF.

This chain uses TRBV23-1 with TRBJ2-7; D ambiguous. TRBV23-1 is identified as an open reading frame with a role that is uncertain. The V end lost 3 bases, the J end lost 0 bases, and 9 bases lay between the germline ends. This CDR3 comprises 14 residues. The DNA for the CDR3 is TGCGCCAGCAGTCACGGAGCGAGCTCCTACGAGCAGTACTTC. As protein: CASSHGASSYEQYF.

CDR3: CASIPPRENEQFF. In DNA form, the CDR3 reads TGTGCCAGCATTCCCCCGCGGGAGAATGAGCAGTTCTTC. The chain joins TRBV7-9 to TRBJ2-1; 7 bases align to TRBD2. V was pared by 7 bases and J by 7 bases, with 7 bases of the junction left unmatched. The CDR3 is 13 amino acids. Looked up from germline, CDR1 is SEHNR and CDR2 is FQNEAQ (reference sequence).

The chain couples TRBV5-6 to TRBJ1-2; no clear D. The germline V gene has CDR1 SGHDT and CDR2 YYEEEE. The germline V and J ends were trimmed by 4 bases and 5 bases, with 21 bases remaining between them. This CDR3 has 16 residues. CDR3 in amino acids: CASSQLYSNIIYGYTF. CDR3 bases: TGTGCCAGCAGCCAACTATACTCCAATATCATATATGGCTACACCTTC.

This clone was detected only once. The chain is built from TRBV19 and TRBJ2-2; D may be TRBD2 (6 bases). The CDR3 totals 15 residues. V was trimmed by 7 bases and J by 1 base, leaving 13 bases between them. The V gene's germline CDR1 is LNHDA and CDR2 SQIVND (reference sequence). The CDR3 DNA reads TGTGCCAGTAAAACGGGGGAGAGGAACACCGGGGAGCTGTTTTTT. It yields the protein CASKTGERNTGELFF.

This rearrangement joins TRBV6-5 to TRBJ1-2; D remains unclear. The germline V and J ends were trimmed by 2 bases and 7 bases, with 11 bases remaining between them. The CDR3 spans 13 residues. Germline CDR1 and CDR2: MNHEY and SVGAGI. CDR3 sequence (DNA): TGTGCCAGCAGTTACCGAGGATTAAGTGGCTACACCTTC. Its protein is CASSYRGLSGYTF.

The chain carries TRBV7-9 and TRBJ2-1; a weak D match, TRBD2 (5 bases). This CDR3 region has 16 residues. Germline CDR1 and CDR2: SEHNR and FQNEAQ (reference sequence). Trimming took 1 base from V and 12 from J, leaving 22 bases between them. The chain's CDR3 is CASSLVKEGPHKGQFF. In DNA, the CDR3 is TGTGCCAGCAGCTTAGTTAAAGAGGGTCCCCACAAGGGGCAGTTCTTC.

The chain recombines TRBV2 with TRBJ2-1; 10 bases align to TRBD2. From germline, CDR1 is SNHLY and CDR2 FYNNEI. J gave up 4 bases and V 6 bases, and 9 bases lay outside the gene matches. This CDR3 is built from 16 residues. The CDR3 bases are TGTGCCAGCAGGAAGTTCCTAGCGGGGGCTTACAATGAGCAGTTCTTC. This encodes CASRKFLAGAYNEQFF.

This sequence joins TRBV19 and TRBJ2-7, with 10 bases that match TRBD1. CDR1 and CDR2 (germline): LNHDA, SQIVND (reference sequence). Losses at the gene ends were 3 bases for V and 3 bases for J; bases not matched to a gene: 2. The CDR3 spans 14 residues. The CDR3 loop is CASSIGTGDYEQYF. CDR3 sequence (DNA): TGTGCCAGTAGTATTGGGACAGGGGACTACGAGCAGTACTTC.

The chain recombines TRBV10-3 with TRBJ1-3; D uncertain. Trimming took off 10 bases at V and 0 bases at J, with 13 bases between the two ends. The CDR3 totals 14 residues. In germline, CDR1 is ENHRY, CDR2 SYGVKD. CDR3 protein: CATTDGRSGNTIYF. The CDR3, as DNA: TGTGCCACAACGGACGGCCGCTCTGGAAACACCATATATTTT.

CDR3 region: CASSHWLGNSYEQYF. Here the CDR3 DNA reads TGTGCCAGCAGCCACTGGCTAGGCAACTCCTACGAGCAGTACTTC. The chain links TRBV11-2 to TRBJ2-7; no definite D call. This CDR3 is 15 amino acids long. The V gene's germline CDR1 is SGHAT and CDR2 FQNNGV. With 5 bases removed from V and 0 bases from J, the gap between germline ends came to 14 bases.

Written as DNA, the CDR3 is TGTGCCATCAGCACCGGGACAGGGAAAAACATTCAGTACTTC. It specifies CAISTGTGKNIQYF. The chain links TRBV10-3 to TRBJ2-4, with TRBD1 identical over 9 bases. The germline V gene has CDR1 ENHRY and CDR2 SYGVKD. CDR3 length: 14 amino acids. With V trimmed by 6 bases and J by 4 bases, 4 bases remained unmatched.

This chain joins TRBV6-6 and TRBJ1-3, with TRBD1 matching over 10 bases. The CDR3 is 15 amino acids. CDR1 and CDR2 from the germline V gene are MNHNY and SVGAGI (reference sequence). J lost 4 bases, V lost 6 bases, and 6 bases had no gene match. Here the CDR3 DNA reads TGTGCCAGCAGCATGACAGGGGGCACGGGAAACACCATATATTTT. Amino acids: CASSMTGGTGNTIYF.

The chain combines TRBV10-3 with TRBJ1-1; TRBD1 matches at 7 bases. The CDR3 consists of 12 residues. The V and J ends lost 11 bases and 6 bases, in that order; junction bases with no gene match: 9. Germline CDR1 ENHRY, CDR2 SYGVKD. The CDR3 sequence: CAATTGSSEAFF. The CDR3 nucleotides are TGTGCCGCAACGACAGGGAGCTCTGAAGCTTTCTTT.

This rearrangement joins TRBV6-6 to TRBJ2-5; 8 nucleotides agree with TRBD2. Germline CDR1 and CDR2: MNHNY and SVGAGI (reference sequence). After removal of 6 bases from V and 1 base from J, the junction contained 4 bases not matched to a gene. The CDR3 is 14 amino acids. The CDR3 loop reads CASSGAGAQETQYF. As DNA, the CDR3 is TGTGCCAGCAGCGGAGCGGGAGCCCAAGAGACCCAGTACTTC.

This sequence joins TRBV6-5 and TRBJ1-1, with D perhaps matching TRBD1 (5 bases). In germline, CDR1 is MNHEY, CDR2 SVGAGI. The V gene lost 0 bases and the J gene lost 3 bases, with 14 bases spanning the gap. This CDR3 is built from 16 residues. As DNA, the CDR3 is TGTGCCAGCAGTTACTCGATACGGGGGTTTCACACTGAAGCTTTCTTT. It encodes CASSYSIRGFHTEAFF.

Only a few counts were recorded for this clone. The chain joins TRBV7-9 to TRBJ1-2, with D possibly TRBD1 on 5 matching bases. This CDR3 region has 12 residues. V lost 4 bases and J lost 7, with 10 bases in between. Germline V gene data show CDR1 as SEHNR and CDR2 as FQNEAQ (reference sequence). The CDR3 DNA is TGTGCCAGCAGCTCGGGACTTCTTGGCTACACCTTC. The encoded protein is CASSSGLLGYTF.

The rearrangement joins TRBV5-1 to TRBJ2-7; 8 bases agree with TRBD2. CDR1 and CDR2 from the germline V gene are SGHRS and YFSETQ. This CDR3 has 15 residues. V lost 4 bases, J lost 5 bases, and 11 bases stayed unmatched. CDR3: CASSPRAGAVNEQYF. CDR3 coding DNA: TGCGCCAGCAGCCCCCGAGCGGGGGCGGTTAACGAGCAGTACTTC.

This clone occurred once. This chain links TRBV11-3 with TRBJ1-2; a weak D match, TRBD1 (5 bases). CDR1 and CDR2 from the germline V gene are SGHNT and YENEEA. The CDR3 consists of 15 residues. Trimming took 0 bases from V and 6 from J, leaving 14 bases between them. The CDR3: CASSLEGSGFNGYTF. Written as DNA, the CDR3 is TGTGCCAGCAGCTTAGAAGGGTCAGGGTTCAATGGCTACACCTTC.

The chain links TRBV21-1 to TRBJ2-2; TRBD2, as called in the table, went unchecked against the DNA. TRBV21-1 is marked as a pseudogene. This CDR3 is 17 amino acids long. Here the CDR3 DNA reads TGTGCCAGCAGCAAAGCCGAACTAGTGCCACCCACCGGGGAGCTGTTTTTT. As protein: CASSKAELVPPTGELFF.

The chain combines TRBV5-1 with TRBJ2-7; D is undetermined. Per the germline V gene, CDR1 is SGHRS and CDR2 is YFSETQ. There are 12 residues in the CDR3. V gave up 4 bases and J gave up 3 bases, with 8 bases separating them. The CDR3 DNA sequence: TGCGCCAGCAGCCAGAACAACTACGAGCAGTACTTC. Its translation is CASSQNNYEQYF.

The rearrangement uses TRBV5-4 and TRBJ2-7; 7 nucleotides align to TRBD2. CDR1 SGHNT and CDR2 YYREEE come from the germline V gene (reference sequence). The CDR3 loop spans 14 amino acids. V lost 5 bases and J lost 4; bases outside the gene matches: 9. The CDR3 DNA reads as TGTGCCAGCAGTCCCGCCGGGGGGTTGTACGAGCAGTACTTC. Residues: CASSPAGGLYEQYF.

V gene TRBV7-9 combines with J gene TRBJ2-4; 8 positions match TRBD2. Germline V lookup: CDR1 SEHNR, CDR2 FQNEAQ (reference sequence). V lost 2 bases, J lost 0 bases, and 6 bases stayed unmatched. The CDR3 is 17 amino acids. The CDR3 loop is CASSLKRESLAKNIQYF. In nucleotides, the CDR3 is TGTGCCAGCAGCTTAAAGCGGGAGAGCCTAGCCAAAAACATTCAGTACTTC.

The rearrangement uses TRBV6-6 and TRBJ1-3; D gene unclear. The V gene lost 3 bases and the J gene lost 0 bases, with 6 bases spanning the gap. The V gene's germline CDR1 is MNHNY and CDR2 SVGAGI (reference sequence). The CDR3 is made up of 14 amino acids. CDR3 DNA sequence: TGTGCCAGCAGTTATCCGTTCTCTGGAAACACCATATATTTT. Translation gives CASSYPFSGNTIYF.